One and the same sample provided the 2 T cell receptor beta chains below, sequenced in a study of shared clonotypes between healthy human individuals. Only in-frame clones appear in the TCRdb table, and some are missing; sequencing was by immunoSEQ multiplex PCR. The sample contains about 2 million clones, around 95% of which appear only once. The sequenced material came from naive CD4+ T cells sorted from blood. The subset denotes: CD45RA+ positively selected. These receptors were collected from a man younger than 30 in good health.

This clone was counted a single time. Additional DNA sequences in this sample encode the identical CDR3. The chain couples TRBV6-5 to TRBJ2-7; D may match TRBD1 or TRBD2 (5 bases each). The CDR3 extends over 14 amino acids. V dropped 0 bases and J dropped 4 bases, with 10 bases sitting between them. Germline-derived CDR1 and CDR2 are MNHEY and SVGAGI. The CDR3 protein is CASSYSRGPYEQYF. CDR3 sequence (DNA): TGTGCCAGCAGTTACTCACGGGGACCGTACGAGCAGTACTTC.

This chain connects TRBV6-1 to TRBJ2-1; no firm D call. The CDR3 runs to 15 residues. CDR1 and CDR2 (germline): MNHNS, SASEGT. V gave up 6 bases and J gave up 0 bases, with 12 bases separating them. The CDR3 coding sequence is TGTGCCAGCAGAAAGGGCGAGAGCTCCTACAATGAGCAGTTCTTC. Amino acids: CASRKGESSYNEQFF.